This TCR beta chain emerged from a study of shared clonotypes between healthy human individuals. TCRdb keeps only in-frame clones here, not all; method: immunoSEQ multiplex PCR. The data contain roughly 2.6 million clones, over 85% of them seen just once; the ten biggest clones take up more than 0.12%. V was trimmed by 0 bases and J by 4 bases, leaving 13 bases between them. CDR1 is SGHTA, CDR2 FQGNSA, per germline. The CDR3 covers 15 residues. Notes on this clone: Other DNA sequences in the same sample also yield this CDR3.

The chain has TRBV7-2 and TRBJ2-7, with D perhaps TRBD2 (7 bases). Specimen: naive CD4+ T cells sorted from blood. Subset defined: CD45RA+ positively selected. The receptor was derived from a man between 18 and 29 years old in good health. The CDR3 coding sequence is TGTGCCAGCAGCTTAGCGGGAGGGGGGTCTTACGAGCAGTACTTC. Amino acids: CASSLAGGGSYEQYF.